Following are 22 T cell receptor beta chains from one sample sequenced in a study of blood T cell repertoires in COVID-19. Profiling relied on immunoSEQ multiplex PCR, and the TCRdb table lists in-frame clones only, not all of them. Of fewer than 200,000 clones detected, around 74% appear once; the ten largest clones hold 8.1%. Sequenced material: peripheral blood. These receptors were collected from a woman aged 60-75 years with COVID-19, enrolled during active disease.

CDR3 bases: TGTGCCAGCAGCTTATCCACCGGAACTACCAATGAGCAGTTCTTC. Translated, it gives CASSLSTGTTNEQFF. This chain uses TRBV7-3 with TRBJ2-1; no clear D. This CDR3 contains 15 residues. Germline CDR1 and CDR2: SGHTA and FQGTGA. The V and J ends lost 2 bases and 6 bases respectively, with 14 bases between them. The whole variable domain, filled in from reference TRBV7-3 and TRBJ2-1, reads GAGVSQTPSNKVTEKGKYVELRCDPISGHTALYWYRQSLGQGPEFLIYFQGTGAADDSGLPNDRFFAVRPEGSVSTLKIQRTERGDSAVYLCASSLSTGTTNEQFFGPGTRLTVL.

This sequence joins TRBV13 and TRBJ1-5; D gene ambiguous. Germline V gives CDR1 PRHDT, CDR2 FYEKMQ (reference sequence). The CDR3 runs 17 residues. Between the trimmed V and J ends, which lost 3 bases and 4 bases, there was a span of 19 bases. The CDR3 nucleotides read TGTGCCAGCAGCTTCGATTTCGAAGCAGGTTTGAATCAGCCCCAGCATTTT. It codes for CASSFDFEAGLNQPQHF.

This clone has a single count. The chain couples TRBV29-1 to TRBJ2-5; a possible D gene is TRBD1 (6 bases). The CDR3 contains 14 residues. Germline V gene data show CDR1 as SQVTM and CDR2 as ANQGSEA. V was clipped by 4 bases and J by 5 bases, with 17 bases between them. CDR3 bases: TGCAGCGTTGTTGAGGGGACACTCTGGGAGACCCAGTACTTC. This encodes CSVVEGTLWETQYF. Together with reference TRBV29-1 and TRBJ2-5, the CDR3 gives the full variable domain: SAVISQKPSRDICQRGTSLTIQCQVDSQVTMMFWYRQQPGQSLTLIATANQGSEATYESGFVIDKFPISRPNLTFSTLTVSNMSPEDSSIYLCSVVEGTLWETQYFGPGTRLLVL.

V usage is TRBV7-2 and J usage is TRBJ2-2, with 9 bases matching TRBD2. Trimming removed 4 bases from V and 6 bases from J; junction bases left unmatched: 3. This CDR3 spans 14 amino acids. CDR1 is SGHTA, CDR2 FQGNSA, per germline. In DNA, the CDR3 is TGTGCCAGCAGCTCTAGCGGGGTCCCCGGGGAGCTGTTTTTT. Protein sequence: CASSSSGVPGELFF.

The V and J genes are TRBV7-3 and TRBJ2-1; 7 bases are a match to TRBD1. The CDR3 has 15 residues. With 5 bases clipped from V and 9 bases from J, the junction kept 13 bases outside the gene matches. Germline assignment: CDR1 SGHTA and CDR2 FQGTGA. CDR3 coding DNA: TGTGCCAGCAGCCCCCATTCGACAGGGCAGGCTGAGCAGTTCTTC. Amino acids: CASSPHSTGQAEQFF.

V is TRBV2 and J is TRBJ2-7; TRBD1 agrees at 7 bases. CDR3 length: 14 residues. The V and J ends lost 3 bases and 7 bases, in that order; junction bases with no gene match: 9. Germline V lookup: CDR1 SNHLY, CDR2 FYNNEI. This chain's CDR3 is CASSEDRWGVEQYV. CDR3 nucleotides: TGTGCCAGCAGTGAGGACAGGTGGGGAGTAGAGCAGTACGTC.

In this sample, this clone turned up once. Mismatch with germline at one junction end may stem from a read error. The J gene is TRBJ1-2, the V gene TRBV7-9; TRBD1 might be the D (5 bases). This CDR3 is built from 14 residues. The V gene's germline CDR1 is SEHNR and CDR2 FQNEAQ (reference sequence). CDR3 sequence: CASSLGGTNYDYTF. As DNA, the CDR3 is TGTGCCAGCAGCTTGGGGGGAACTAACTATGACTACACCTTC. Using reference TRBV7-9 and TRBJ1-2 for the parts outside the CDR3, the full variable domain is DTGVSQNPRHKITKRGQNVTFRCDPISEHNRLYWYRQTLGQGPEFLTYFQNEAQLEKSRLLSDRFSAERPKGSFSTLEIQRTEQGDSAMYLCASSLGGTNYDYTFGSGTRLTVV.

The chain has TRBV28 and TRBJ1-4; no clear D gene. The CDR3 has 14 residues. CDR1 is MDHEN and CDR2 is SYDVKM in the germline V gene. V gave up 2 bases and J gave up 8 bases, with 12 bases separating them. Here the CDR3 DNA reads TGTGCCAGCAGTTTAGGAGGGAGGGAAGAAAAACTGTTTTTT. Translation gives CASSLGGREEKLFF.

The V gene is TRBV7-3, the J gene TRBJ2-6; a possible D gene is TRBD1 (7 bases). Germline-derived CDR1 and CDR2 are SGHTA and FQGTGA. The CDR3 is 19 amino acids. With 4 bases removed from V and 0 bases from J, the gap between germline ends came to 19 bases. Written as DNA, the CDR3 is TGTGCCAGCAGCTGGAGAGGCGGGACAGCCTCCTCTGGGGCCAACGTCCTGACTTTC. It codes for CASSWRGGTASSGANVLTF.

The chain has TRBV9 and TRBJ1-1; 7 bases fit TRBD1. This CDR3 is 14 amino acids long. V shed 4 bases, J shed 5 bases, and the junction held 8 bases outside the gene matches. In germline, CDR1 is SGDLS, CDR2 YYNGEE. The DNA for the CDR3 is TGTGCCAGCAGCCCAACAGGGGCGGAGACTGAAGCTTTCTTT. This translates into CASSPTGAETEAFF.

This chain uses TRBV28 with TRBJ1-4; D is undetermined. The CDR3 spans 12 residues. Germline V lookup: CDR1 MDHEN, CDR2 SYDVKM. V gave up 3 bases and J gave up 7 bases, with 6 bases separating them. In DNA, the CDR3 is TGTGCCAGCAGTTTTTTTCGTGAAAAACTGTTTTTT. Its protein product is CASSFFREKLFF.

The rearrangement uses TRBV3-1 (or the pseudogene TRBV3-2) and TRBJ2-4; D perhaps matches TRBD2 (6 bases). Per the germline V gene, CDR1 is LGHDT and CDR2 is YNNKEL (reference sequence). The CDR3 consists of 14 residues. V was pared by 4 bases and J by 3 bases, with 10 bases between. The CDR3 loop reads CASSPWGDKNIQYF. The CDR3 region has the DNA TGTGCCAGCAGCCCTTGGGGGGACAAAAACATTCAGTACTTC.

The rearrangement joins TRBV2 to TRBJ2-7, with TRBD2 matching 12 bases. This CDR3 contains 15 residues. V was clipped by 4 bases and J by 3 bases; unmatched bases: 4. Germline CDR1 and CDR2: SNHLY and FYNNEI. CDR3 DNA sequence: TGTGCCAGCAGTGGAGGACTAGCGGGGATCTACGAGCAGTACTTC. Amino acids: CASSGGLAGIYEQYF.

CDR3 nucleotide sequence: TGCGCCAGCAGCCAAGGAAGGCAGGGAGAGCAGTACTTC. Its protein is CASSQGRQGEQYF. This sequence joins TRBV4-3 and TRBJ2-7; D is possibly TRBD1 (5 bases). With 1 base removed from V and 7 bases from J, the gap between germline ends came to 11 bases. The CDR3 is 13 residues long. Per the germline V gene, CDR1 is LGHNA and CDR2 is YSLEER.

The chain employs TRBV2 and TRBJ1-4, with TRBD1 identical over 8 bases. Per germline, CDR1 SNHLY and CDR2 FYNNEI. The CDR3 runs 15 residues. J gave up 0 bases and V 6 bases, and 3 bases lay outside the gene matches. The CDR3 DNA reads TGTGCCAGCAGGCGGGACAGGACAACTAATGAAAAACTGTTTTTT. Amino acids: CASRRDRTTNEKLFF.

This chain connects TRBV20-1 to TRBJ1-2; a possible D gene is TRBD1 (5 bases). The V gene lost 3 bases and the J gene lost 13 bases, with 15 bases spanning the gap. In germline, CDR1 is DFQATT, CDR2 SNEGSKA (reference sequence). This CDR3 has 11 residues. DNA for the CDR3: TGCAGTGCTAGGGGCAGGGATGGATCCACCTTC. Its translation is CSARGRDGSTF.

The CDR3 DNA follows: TGCGCCAGCAGCTTGGTTCTAGTTCAAGAGACCCAGTACTTC. It encodes CASSLVLVQETQYF. The V gene is TRBV5-1, the J gene TRBJ2-5; D gene ambiguous. CDR3 length equals 14 residues. Trimming cost V 0 bases and J 2 bases, with 8 bases left between them. Germline CDR1 SGHRS, CDR2 YFSETQ. The whole variable domain, remainder taken from reference TRBV5-1 and TRBJ2-5, is KAGVTQTPRYLIKTRGQQVTLSCSPISGHRSVSWYQQTPGQGLQFLFEYFSETQRNKGNFPGRFSGRQFSNSRSEMNVSTLELGDSALYLCASSLVLVQETQYFGPGTRLLVL.

This clone was counted between two and nine times. J is TRBJ2-7 and V is TRBV7-2; 8 bases align to TRBD1. V lost 5 bases to trimming and J lost 3 bases; unmatched junction nucleotides: 6. The CDR3 loop spans 14 amino acids. Germline CDR1 and CDR2: SGHTA and FQGNSA. The CDR3 bases are TGTGCCAGCAGCCTGGACAGGGCGAGCTACGAGCAGTACGTC. This sequence encodes CASSLDRASYEQYV.

This clone was observed a handful of times. The chain joins TRBV6-1 to TRBJ2-1; 15 positions match TRBD2. V dropped 3 bases and J dropped 7; count of bases not matched to a gene: 4. The CDR3 extends over 16 amino acids. Germline CDR1 is MNHNS and CDR2 is SASEGT. The CDR3 reads CASSDPGLAGGNEQFF. Written as DNA, the CDR3 is TGTGCCAGCAGTGACCCGGGACTAGCGGGGGGAAATGAGCAGTTCTTC.

Only one count was recorded for this clone. V usage is TRBV5-4 and J usage is TRBJ2-7, with 7 nucleotides matching TRBD2. The V gene's germline CDR1 is SGHNT and CDR2 YYREEE (reference sequence). The trim removed 0 bases at V and 0 bases at J, leaving 6 bases unmatched. The CDR3 spans 16 residues. The chain's CDR3 is CASSLGPSGSSYEQYF. The DNA of the CDR3 is TGTGCCAGCAGCTTGGGGCCTAGCGGAAGCTCCTACGAGCAGTACTTC.

The CDR3 DNA sequence: TGTGCCTGGAGTGAACCTATAAGCTCCTATAATTCACCCCTCCACTTT. As protein: CAWSEPISSYNSPLHF. The chain has TRBV30 and TRBJ1-6; D is unresolved. The CDR3 runs to 16 residues. V was cut by 1 base and J by 0 bases, with 10 bases left in between. Per germline, CDR1 GTSNPN and CDR2 SVGIG (reference sequence). Combining the CDR3 with reference TRBV30 and TRBJ1-6 gives the whole variable domain SQTIHQWPATLVQPVGSPLSLECTVEGTSNPNLYWYRQAAGRGLQLLFYSVGIGQISSEVPQNLSASRPQDRQFILSSKKLLLSDSGFYLCAWSEPISSYNSPLHFGNGTRLTVT.

The V gene is TRBV15, the J gene TRBJ1-2, with D possibly being TRBD1 (6 bases). The CDR3 contains 15 residues. The germline gives CDR1 LNHNV, CDR2 YYDKDF (reference sequence). V was trimmed by 1 base and J by 6 bases, leaving 15 bases between them. This CDR3 reads CATSRVGGGSDGYTF. DNA of the CDR3: TGTGCCACCAGCAGAGTCGGTGGGGGCTCGGATGGCTACACCTTC. The whole variable domain, filled in from reference TRBV15 and TRBJ1-2, reads DAMVIQNPRYQVTQFGKPVTLSCSQTLNHNVMYWYQQKSSQAPKLLFHYYDKDFNNEADTPDNFQSRRPNTSFCFLDIRSPGLGDTAMYLCATSRVGGGSDGYTFGSGTRLTVV.